These T cell receptor beta chains were read from a single sample in a study of OX40 agonist ivuxolimab in advanced cancers. The table came from immunoSEQ multiplex PCR; TCRdb's copy has only in-frame clones and leaves some out. The repertoire holds tens of thousands of clones, with 85% as singletons. Sequences were derived from CD4+ or CD8+ T cells sorted from blood, sampled in a trial of the OX40 agonist ivuxolimab. The receptor set was obtained from an adult with an advanced solid tumor such as melanoma, head and neck, liver or kidney cancer. The CDR3 runs from the conserved cysteine through the conserved F or W. A D gene is named only where the DNA matches it firmly. A row's size may be missing; if present it is once, few, many or a size class.

J gene: TRBJ1-1
V gene: TRBV27
D gene: NA
clone size: NA
CDR3 DNA: TGTGCCAGCAGTTTTGCTCCGACAATGAACACTGAAGCTTTCTTT
CDR3 protein: CASSFAPTMNTEAFF

J gene: TRBJ2-7
V gene: TRBV5-4
D gene: TRBD1
clone size: NA
CDR3 DNA: TGTGCCAGCAGCGATACAGGGGGCTCCTACGAGCAGTACTTC
CDR3 protein: CASSDTGGSYEQYF

J gene: TRBJ2-5
V gene: TRBV18
D gene: NA
clone size: NA
CDR3 DNA: TGTGCCAGCTCAGCTCCCTCGGGAGAGACCCAGTACTTC
CDR3 protein: CASSAPSGETQYF

J gene: TRBJ2-3
V gene: TRBV7-2
D gene: TRBD2
clone size: NA
CDR3 DNA: TGTGCCAGCTCGGACGGGGGTAGCGGGGGCCCAGATACGCAGTATTTT
CDR3 protein: CASSDGGSGGPDTQYF

J gene: TRBJ1-4
V gene: TRBV19
D gene: TRBD1
clone size: NA
CDR3 DNA: TGTGCCAGTAGAAACCGACAGGGGACTAATGAAAAACTGTTTTTT
CDR3 protein: CASRNRQGTNEKLFF

J gene: TRBJ1-3
V gene: TRBV14
D gene: TRBD1
clone size: once
CDR3 DNA: TGTGCCAGCAGCCCTCTCGGAGGGGGCCGGGGAAACACCATATATTTT
CDR3 protein: CASSPLGGGRGNTIYF

J gene: TRBJ1-2
V gene: TRBV15
D gene: TRBD1
clone size: NA
CDR3 DNA: TGTGCCACCAGCAGAGAACAGGGGGGCGATGGCTACACCTTC
CDR3 protein: CATSREQGGDGYTF

J gene: TRBJ1-5
V gene: TRBV2
D gene: NA
clone size: NA
CDR3 DNA: TGTGCCAGCAGTAACACGACCCTTAGCAATCAGCCCCAGCATTTT
CDR3 protein: CASSNTTLSNQPQHF

J gene: TRBJ1-1
V gene: TRBV30
D gene: NA
clone size: NA
CDR3 DNA: TGTGCCTGGACGTCAGTAAGGAACACTGAAGCTTTCTTT
CDR3 protein: CAWTSVRNTEAFF

J gene: TRBJ2-4
V gene: TRBV6-5
D gene: NA
clone size: NA
CDR3 DNA: TGTGCCAGCAGCAATACAGGGGAGGGCAAAAACATTCAGTACTTC
CDR3 protein: CASSNTGEGKNIQYF

J gene: TRBJ2-3
V gene: TRBV2
D gene: TRBD2
clone size: NA
CDR3 DNA: TGTGCCAGCATTTTAGCGGGAGGCACAGATACGCAGTATTTT
CDR3 protein: CASILAGGTDTQYF

J gene: TRBJ1-2
V gene: TRBV19
D gene: TRBD1
clone size: NA
CDR3 DNA: TGTGCCAGTAGTAGGGACAGGGGATTCGCTGGCTACACCTTC
CDR3 protein: CASSRDRGFAGYTF

J gene: TRBJ2-6
V gene: TRBV7-3
D gene: TRBD1
clone size: once
CDR3 DNA: TGTGCCAGCAGCCCCCCCGGGACAGGGGGCCTAACTGGGGCCAACGTCCTGACTTTC
CDR3 protein: CASSPPGTGGLTGANVLTF

J gene: TRBJ1-2
V gene: TRBV5-8
D gene: NA
clone size: NA
CDR3 DNA: TGTGCCAGCAGCCCCTCAGGACTAGGCGGCTACACCTTC
CDR3 protein: CASSPSGLGGYTF

J gene: TRBJ2-1
V gene: TRBV18
D gene: NA
clone size: NA
CDR3 DNA: TGTGCCAGCTCACCCGCCAATGAGCAGTTCTTC
CDR3 protein: CASSPANEQFF

J gene: TRBJ1-2
V gene: TRBV6-1
D gene: NA
clone size: once
CDR3 DNA: TGTGCCAGCAGTCCCAGGGTAGGCTATGGCTACACCTTC
CDR3 protein: CASSPRVGYGYTF

J gene: TRBJ2-3
V gene: TRBV15
D gene: NA
clone size: NA
CDR3 DNA: TGTGCCACCAGCAGAGATGTCAAGGGGGGCGGCATCACAGATACGCAGTATTTT
CDR3 protein: CATSRDVKGGGITDTQYF

J gene: TRBJ1-1
V gene: TRBV11-3
D gene: NA
clone size: NA
CDR3 DNA: TGTGCCAGCAGCTTATTCAGGGACACTGAAGCTTTCTTT
CDR3 protein: CASSLFRDTEAFF

J gene: TRBJ2-1
V gene: TRBV7-2
D gene: TRBD1
clone size: NA
CDR3 DNA: TGTGCCAGCAGCGAGGGACAGTGGACTTACAATGAGCAGTTCTTC
CDR3 protein: CASSEGQWTYNEQFF

J gene: TRBJ2-6
V gene: TRBV6-5
D gene: NA
clone size: NA
CDR3 DNA: TGTGCCAGCACCACGCAGGGTTCCGGGGCCAACGTCCTGACTTTC
CDR3 protein: CASTTQGSGANVLTF

J gene: TRBJ1-3
V gene: TRBV5-8
D gene: NA
clone size: NA
CDR3 DNA: TGTGCCAGCAGCTTCTGGGTATCCGGAAACACCATATATTTT
CDR3 protein: CASSFWVSGNTIYF

J gene: TRBJ2-7
V gene: TRBV4-3
D gene: TRBD1
clone size: NA
CDR3 DNA: TGCGCCAGCGGCCTAAGCATGAGGGACAGTCCAACCTACGAGCAGTACTTC
CDR3 protein: CASGLSMRDSPTYEQYF

J gene: TRBJ1-5
V gene: TRBV19
D gene: TRBD1
clone size: NA
CDR3 DNA: TGTGCCAGTACCTATACAGGGGTCAGCAATCAGCCCCAGCATTTT
CDR3 protein: CASTYTGVSNQPQHF

J gene: TRBJ1-4
V gene: TRBV30
D gene: NA
clone size: NA
CDR3 DNA: TGTGCCTGGAGTCCTTCCCCGGGGGGCTCGGCTAATGAAAAACTGTTTTTT
CDR3 protein: CAWSPSPGGSANEKLFF

J gene: TRBJ2-6
V gene: TRBV21-1
D gene: NA
clone size: NA
CDR3 DNA: TGTGCCAGCAGCAAAGCGCAGGGCCGGGGGCCTGGGGCCAACGTCCTGACTTTC
CDR3 protein: CASSKAQGRGPGANVLTF

J gene: TRBJ2-2
V gene: TRBV27
D gene: TRBD2
clone size: NA
CDR3 DNA: TGTGCCAGCAGGAGGGGGGGACTAGTGAGCGGGGAGCTGTTTTTT
CDR3 protein: CASRRGGLVSGELFF

J gene: TRBJ1-5
V gene: TRBV6-5
D gene: NA
clone size: NA
CDR3 DNA: TGTGCCAGCAGTTCTCGAGGGCAGCCCCAGCATTTT
CDR3 protein: CASSSRGQPQHF

J gene: TRBJ1-6
V gene: TRBV18
D gene: NA
clone size: NA
CDR3 DNA: TGTGCCAGCTTCGGAGGGGGAACTAATTCACCCCTCCACTTT
CDR3 protein: CASFGGGTNSPLHF

J gene: TRBJ2-7
V gene: TRBV11-3
D gene: TRBD2
clone size: once
CDR3 DNA: TGTGCCAGCAGCTTACAAACTAGCGGAACATACGAGCAGTACTTC
CDR3 protein: CASSLQTSGTYEQYF

J gene: TRBJ2-3
V gene: TRBV4-1
D gene: NA
clone size: NA
CDR3 DNA: TGCGCCAGCAGCCAGGAGGCGCTGGAAACAGATACGCAGTATTTT
CDR3 protein: CASSQEALETDTQYF

J gene: TRBJ1-1
V gene: TRBV30
D gene: NA
clone size: NA
CDR3 DNA: TGTGCCTGGAACCCCAGGAGGGGCAACACTGAAGCTTTCTTT
CDR3 protein: CAWNPRRGNTEAFF

J gene: TRBJ2-3
V gene: TRBV10-3
D gene: TRBD2
clone size: NA
CDR3 DNA: TGTGCCATCAGGGCCACTAGCGGGGGGTACACAGATACGCAGTATTTT
CDR3 protein: CAIRATSGGYTDTQYF

J gene: TRBJ2-1
V gene: TRBV7-3
D gene: NA
clone size: few
CDR3 DNA: TGTGCCAGCAGCTTATCGGCTAGCTATTCCAAGGATGAGCAGTTCTTC
CDR3 protein: CASSLSASYSKDEQFF

J gene: TRBJ1-4
V gene: TRBV11-2
D gene: NA
clone size: NA
CDR3 DNA: TGTGCCAGCAGCTTCCTAAATGAAAAACTGTTTTTT
CDR3 protein: CASSFLNEKLFF

J gene: TRBJ1-6
V gene: TRBV6-4
D gene: NA
clone size: few
CDR3 DNA: TGTGCCAGCAGTGACCTCCATATTAATTCACCCCTCCACTTT
CDR3 protein: CASSDLHINSPLHF

J gene: TRBJ1-1
V gene: TRBV11-2
D gene: NA
clone size: NA
CDR3 DNA: TGTGCCAGCAGCTTACGGGGGGGCGCGGTCACTGAAGCTTTCTTT
CDR3 protein: CASSLRGGAVTEAFF

J gene: TRBJ2-3
V gene: TRBV28
D gene: TRBD1
clone size: NA
CDR3 DNA: TGTGCCAGCAGTTCACCGGGACAGGGAGGAGATACGCAGTATTTT
CDR3 protein: CASSSPGQGGDTQYF

J gene: TRBJ1-4
V gene: TRBV5-8
D gene: TRBD1
clone size: NA
CDR3 DNA: TGTGCCAGCAGCTTAGGACAGGGAGTTCGTGAAAAACTGTTTTTT
CDR3 protein: CASSLGQGVREKLFF

J gene: TRBJ2-3
V gene: TRBV30
D gene: NA
clone size: NA
CDR3 DNA: TGTGCCTGGAGGGGTGCTAGCGATCCGCCAGATACGCAGTATTTT
CDR3 protein: CAWRGASDPPDTQYF

J gene: TRBJ2-3
V gene: TRBV7-2
D gene: NA
clone size: NA
CDR3 DNA: TGTGCCAGCAGCCCTTTTCGGGTCGGCACAGATACGCAGTATTTT
CDR3 protein: CASSPFRVGTDTQYF

J gene: TRBJ2-3
V gene: TRBV6-1
D gene: NA
clone size: NA
CDR3 DNA: TGTGCCAGCAGTGGGACGGTAGGGGCAGATACGCAGTATTTT
CDR3 protein: CASSGTVGADTQYF

J gene: TRBJ2-1
V gene: TRBV6-1
D gene: NA
clone size: NA
CDR3 DNA: TGTGCCAGCGGAGGGGGGAGCTCCTACAATGAGCAGTTCTTC
CDR3 protein: CASGGGSSYNEQFF